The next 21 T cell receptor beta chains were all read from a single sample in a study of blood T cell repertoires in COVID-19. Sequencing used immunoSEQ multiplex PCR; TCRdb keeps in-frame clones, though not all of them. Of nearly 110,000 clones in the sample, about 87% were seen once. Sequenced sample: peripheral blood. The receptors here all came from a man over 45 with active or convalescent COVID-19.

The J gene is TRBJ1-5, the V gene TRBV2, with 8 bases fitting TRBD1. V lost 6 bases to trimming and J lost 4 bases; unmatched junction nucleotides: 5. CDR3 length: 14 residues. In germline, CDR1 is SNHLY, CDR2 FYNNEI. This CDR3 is CASSGQGGNQPQHF. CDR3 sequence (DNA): TGTGCCAGCAGCGGACAGGGTGGAAATCAGCCCCAGCATTTT.

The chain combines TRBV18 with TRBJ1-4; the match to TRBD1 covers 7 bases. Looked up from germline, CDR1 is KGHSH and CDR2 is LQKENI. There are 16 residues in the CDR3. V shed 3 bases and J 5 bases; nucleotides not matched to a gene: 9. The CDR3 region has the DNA TGTGCCAGCTCACCCTCCTCCGACAGGGTAAATGAAAAACTGTTTTTT. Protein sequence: CASSPSSDRVNEKLFF.

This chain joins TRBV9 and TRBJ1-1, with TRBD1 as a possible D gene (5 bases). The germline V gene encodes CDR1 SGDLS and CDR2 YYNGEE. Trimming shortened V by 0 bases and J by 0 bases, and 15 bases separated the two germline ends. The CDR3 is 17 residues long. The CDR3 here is CASSVEKGLAVNTEAFF. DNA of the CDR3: TGTGCCAGCAGCGTAGAAAAGGGGTTGGCGGTGAACACTGAAGCTTTCTTT.

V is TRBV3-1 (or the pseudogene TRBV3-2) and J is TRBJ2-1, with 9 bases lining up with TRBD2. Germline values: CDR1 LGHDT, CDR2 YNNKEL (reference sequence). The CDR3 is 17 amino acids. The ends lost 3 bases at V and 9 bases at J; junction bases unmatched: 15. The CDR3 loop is CASSHRRDSGSRREQFF. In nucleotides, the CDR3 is TGTGCCAGCAGCCACAGGAGGGATAGCGGGAGCCGTCGTGAGCAGTTCTTC.

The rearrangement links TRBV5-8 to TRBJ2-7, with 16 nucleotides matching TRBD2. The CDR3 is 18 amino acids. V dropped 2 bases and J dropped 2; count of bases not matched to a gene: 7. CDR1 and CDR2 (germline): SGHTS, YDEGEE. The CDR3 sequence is CASSFTGLAGGPPYEQYF. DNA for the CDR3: TGTGCCAGCAGCTTCACGGGACTAGCGGGAGGGCCCCCCTACGAGCAGTACTTC. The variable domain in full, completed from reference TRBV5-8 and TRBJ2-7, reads EAGVTQSPTHLIKTRGQQATLRCSPISGHTSVYWYQQALGLGLQFLLWYDEGEERNRGNFPPRFSGRQFPNYSSELNVNALELEDSALYLCASSFTGLAGGPPYEQYFGPGTRLTVT.

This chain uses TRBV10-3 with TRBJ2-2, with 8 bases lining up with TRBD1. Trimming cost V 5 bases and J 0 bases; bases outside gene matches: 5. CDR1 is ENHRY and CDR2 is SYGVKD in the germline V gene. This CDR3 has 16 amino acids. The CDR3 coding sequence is TGTGCCATCAGTTCGGGACAGGCCGCGAACACCGGGGAGCTGTTTTTT. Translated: CAISSGQAANTGELFF.

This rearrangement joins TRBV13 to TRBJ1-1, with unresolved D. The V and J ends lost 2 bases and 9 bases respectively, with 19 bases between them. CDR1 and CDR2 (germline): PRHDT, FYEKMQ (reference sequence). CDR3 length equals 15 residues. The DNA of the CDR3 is TGTGCCAGCAGCTTAATCCAGGAACGGCCCGCTAAAGCTTTCTTT. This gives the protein CASSLIQERPAKAFF. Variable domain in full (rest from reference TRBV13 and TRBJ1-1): AAGVIQSPRHLIKEKRETATLKCYPIPRHDTVYWYQQGPGQDPQFLISFYEKMQSDKGSIPDRFSAQQFSDYHSELNMSSLELGDSALYFCASSLIQERPAKAFFGQGTRLTVV.

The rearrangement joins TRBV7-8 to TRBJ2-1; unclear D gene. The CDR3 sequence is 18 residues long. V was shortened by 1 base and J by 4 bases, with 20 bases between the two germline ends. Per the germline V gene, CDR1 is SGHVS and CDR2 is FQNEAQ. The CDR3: CASSLDKLLAAVYNEQFF. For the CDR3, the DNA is TGTGCCAGCAGCTTAGATAAATTGCTCGCGGCGGTTTACAATGAGCAGTTCTTC.

CDR3 DNA: TGTGCCAGCAGCCCTGGCGGGGTCCCAGATACGCAGTATTTT. Its protein is CASSPGGVPDTQYF. The chain has TRBV28 and TRBJ2-3; D may be TRBD2 (6 bases). Trimming took off 6 bases at V and 4 bases at J, with 14 bases between the two ends. The CDR3 sequence is 14 residues long. CDR1 MDHEN and CDR2 SYDVKM come from the germline V gene.

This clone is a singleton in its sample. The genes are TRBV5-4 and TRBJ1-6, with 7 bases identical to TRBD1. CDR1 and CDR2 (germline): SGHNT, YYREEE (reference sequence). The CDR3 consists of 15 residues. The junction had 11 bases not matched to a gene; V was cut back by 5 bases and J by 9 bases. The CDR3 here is CASSTARGVGSPLHF. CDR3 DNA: TGTGCCAGCAGTACCGCCAGGGGGGTGGGTTCACCCCTCCACTTT.

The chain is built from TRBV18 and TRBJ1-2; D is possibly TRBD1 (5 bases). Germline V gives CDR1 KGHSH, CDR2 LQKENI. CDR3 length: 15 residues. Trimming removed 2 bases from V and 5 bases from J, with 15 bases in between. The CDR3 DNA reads TGTGCCAGCTCACCAGCCGGTCAGGGTAAGTATGGCTACACCTTC. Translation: CASSPAGQGKYGYTF.

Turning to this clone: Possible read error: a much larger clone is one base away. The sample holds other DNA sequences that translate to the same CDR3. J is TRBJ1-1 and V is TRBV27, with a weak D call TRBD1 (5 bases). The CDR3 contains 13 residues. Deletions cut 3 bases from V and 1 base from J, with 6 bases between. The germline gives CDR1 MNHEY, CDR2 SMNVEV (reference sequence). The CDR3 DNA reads TGTGCCAGCAGTTTGGGGCAGAACACTGAAGCTTTCTTT. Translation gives CASSLGQNTEAFF.

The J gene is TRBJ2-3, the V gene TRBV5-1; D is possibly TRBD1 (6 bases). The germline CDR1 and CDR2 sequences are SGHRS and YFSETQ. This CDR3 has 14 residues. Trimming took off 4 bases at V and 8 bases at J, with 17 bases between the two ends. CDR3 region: CASSPSGTRSTQYF. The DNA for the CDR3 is TGCGCCAGCAGCCCCTCTGGGACAAGGAGTACGCAGTATTTT.

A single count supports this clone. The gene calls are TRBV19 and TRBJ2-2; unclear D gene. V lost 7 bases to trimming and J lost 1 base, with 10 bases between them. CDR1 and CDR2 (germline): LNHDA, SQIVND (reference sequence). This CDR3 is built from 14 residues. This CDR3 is CASKLSLNTGELFF. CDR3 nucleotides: TGTGCCAGTAAACTATCTCTGAACACCGGGGAGCTGTTTTTT. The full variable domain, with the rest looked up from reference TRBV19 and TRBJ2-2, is DGGITQSPKYLFRKEGQNVTLSCEQNLNHDAMYWYRQDPGQGLRLIYYSQIVNDFQKGDIAEGYSVSREKKESFPLTVTSAQKNPTAFYLCASKLSLNTGELFFGEGSRLTVL.

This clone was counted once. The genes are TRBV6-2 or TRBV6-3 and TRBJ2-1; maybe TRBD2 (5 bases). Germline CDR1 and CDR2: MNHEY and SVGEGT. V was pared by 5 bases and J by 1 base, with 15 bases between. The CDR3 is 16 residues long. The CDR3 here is CASSTRATGSYNEQFF. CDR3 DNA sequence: TGTGCCAGCAGTACCCGGGCCACGGGATCCTACAATGAGCAGTTCTTC.

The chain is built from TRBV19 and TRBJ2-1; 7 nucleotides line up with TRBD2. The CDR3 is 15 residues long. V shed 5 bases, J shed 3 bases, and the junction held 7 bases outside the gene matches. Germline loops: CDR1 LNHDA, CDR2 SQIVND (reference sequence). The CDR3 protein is CASSPRRGNYNEQFF. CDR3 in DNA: TGTGCCAGTAGTCCCCGGCGGGGGAACTACAATGAGCAGTTCTTC.

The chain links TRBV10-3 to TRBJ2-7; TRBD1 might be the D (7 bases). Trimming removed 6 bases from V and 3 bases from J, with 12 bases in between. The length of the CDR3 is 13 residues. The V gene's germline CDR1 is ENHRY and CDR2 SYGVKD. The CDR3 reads CAIRRDSHYEQYF. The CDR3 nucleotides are TGTGCCATCAGGCGGGACAGCCACTACGAGCAGTACTTC.

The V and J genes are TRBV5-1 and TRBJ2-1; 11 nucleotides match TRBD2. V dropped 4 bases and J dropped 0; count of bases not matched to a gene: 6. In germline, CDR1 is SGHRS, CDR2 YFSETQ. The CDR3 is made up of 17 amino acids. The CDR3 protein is CASSITSGSVSYNEQFF. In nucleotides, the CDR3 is TGCGCCAGCAGCATAACTAGCGGGAGTGTCTCCTACAATGAGCAGTTCTTC.

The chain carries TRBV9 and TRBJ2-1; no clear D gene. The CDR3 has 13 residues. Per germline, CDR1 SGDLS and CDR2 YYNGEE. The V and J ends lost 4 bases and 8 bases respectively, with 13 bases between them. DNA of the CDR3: TGTGCCAGCAGCCCCCGGGTAGAGTATGAGCAGTTCTTC. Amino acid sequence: CASSPRVEYEQFF.

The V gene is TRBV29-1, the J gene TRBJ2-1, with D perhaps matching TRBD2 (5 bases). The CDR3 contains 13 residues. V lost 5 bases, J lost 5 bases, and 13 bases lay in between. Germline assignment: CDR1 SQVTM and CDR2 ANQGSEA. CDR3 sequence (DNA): TGCAGCGTTAAGAGGGTCTTCGACAATGAGCAGTTCTTC. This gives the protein CSVKRVFDNEQFF.

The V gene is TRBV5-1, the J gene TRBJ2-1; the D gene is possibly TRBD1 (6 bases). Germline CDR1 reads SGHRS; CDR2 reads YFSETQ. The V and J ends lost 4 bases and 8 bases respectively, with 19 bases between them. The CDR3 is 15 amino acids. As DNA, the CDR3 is TGCGCCAGCAGCCAACCACCGCTACAGGGCCATGAGCAGTTCTTC. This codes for CASSQPPLQGHEQFF.